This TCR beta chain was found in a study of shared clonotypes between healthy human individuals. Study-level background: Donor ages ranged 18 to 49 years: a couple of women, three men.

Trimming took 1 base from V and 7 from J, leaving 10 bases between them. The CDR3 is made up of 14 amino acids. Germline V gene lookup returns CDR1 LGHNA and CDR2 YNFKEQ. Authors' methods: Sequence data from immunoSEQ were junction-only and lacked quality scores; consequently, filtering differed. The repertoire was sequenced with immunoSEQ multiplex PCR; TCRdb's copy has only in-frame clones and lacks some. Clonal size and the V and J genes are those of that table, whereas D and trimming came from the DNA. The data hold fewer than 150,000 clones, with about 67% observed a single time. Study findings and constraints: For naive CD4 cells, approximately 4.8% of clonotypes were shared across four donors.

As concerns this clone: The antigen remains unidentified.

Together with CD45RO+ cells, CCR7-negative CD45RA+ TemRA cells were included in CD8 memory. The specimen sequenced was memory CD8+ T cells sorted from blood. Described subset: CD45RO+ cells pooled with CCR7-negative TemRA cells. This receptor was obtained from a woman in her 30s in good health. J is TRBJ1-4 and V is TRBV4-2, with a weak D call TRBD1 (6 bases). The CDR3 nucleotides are TGTGCCAGCAGCCAAGCGGGGGGCAGTGAAAAACTGTTTTTT. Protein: CASSQAGGSEKLFF.